This T cell receptor (beta chain) was observed in a study of tumor-infiltrating lymphocytes in localized non-small cell lung cancer (dated by TCRdb to the early 2020s). With regard to the full study: The cohort included patients whose samples were collected after neoadjuvant chemotherapy, as well as both smokers and never-smokers and several histologies. Each patient contributed resected tumor tissue and uninvolved lung tissue from the same patient, described as non-adjacent to the tumor. For more than 45 patients, immunoSEQ T-cell fraction was compared between paired tumor and uninvolved lung. Alongside flow cytometry, multiplex immunofluorescence, RNA-seq, exome sequencing and proteomics, TCR sequencing was applied to the same patients as one of several integrated assays. In total, the ICON cohort was made up of over a hundred surgical patients who had localized non-small cell lung cancer and whose tumors were resected.

This clone was found once. The antigen this receptor binds is unknown. One base away there is no much larger clone; base qualities are not given. Trimming costs V 5 bases and J 0 bases, and their ends lie 13 bases apart. Taken from the germline V gene, the CDR1 and CDR2 loops are SGHTA and FQGNSA. The CDR3 spans 15 residues, from the cysteine through the phenylalanine. The CDR3 DNA has 45 bases and is translated from base 1. Summary of the overall study and its limitations: Assay coverage differed among patients according to how much tissue was available, so only a subset of the cohort had TCR sequencing. Different pieces of the same tissue were used for different assays, so technical variation could not be separated from intratumor heterogeneity. TCRbeta sequencing supported higher T cell infiltration in tumors than in uninvolved lung tissue, consistent with immunofluorescence CD3 counts. TCR-derived T-cell fraction did not differ between the flow cytometry-defined immunotypes IM1 (good prognosis) and IM2 (poor prognosis).

The T-cell fraction in tumor and uninvolved lung tissue was obtained from TCR sequencing using the immunoSEQ assay. As for the original processing: For survival analysis, patients were divided into high (upper tertile) and low (lower two tertiles) T-cell fraction groups, which were compared by log-rank test. A signed-rank test was used to test differences in T-cell fraction between paired tumor and uninvolved lung samples. TCRdb holds this immuneACCESS table with in-frame rearrangements only. Some clones are missing; in checked studies, unresolved V genes explain under half, and the rest has no known cause. The DNA was the basis for D and trimming; V, J and clone size are from that table. Within this sample are about 10,000 clones, with about 75% of them counted one time only. 15% to 20% of the sample goes to the ten largest clones. Patient enrollment in ICON started in the first half of 2016, and the final patient was enrolled in the second half of 2018. Fresh tumor and matched uninvolved tissue for in-depth immune analyses, including TCR sequencing, were collected from a subcohort of some 76 patients. DNA isolated from bulk tissue, without cell sorting, was used for TCR sequencing.

The sample consisted of uninvolved lung tissue not adjacent to the tumor. The chain is made from TRBV7-2 and TRBJ1-1, and the D gene may be TRBD1, 5 bases matching. This TCR came from a human donor with non-small cell lung cancer. The sequenced DNA is TGTGCCAGCAGCCGGGACTCCACTCTGAACACTGAAGCTTTCTTT. Translated, this is CASSRDSTLNTEAFF.